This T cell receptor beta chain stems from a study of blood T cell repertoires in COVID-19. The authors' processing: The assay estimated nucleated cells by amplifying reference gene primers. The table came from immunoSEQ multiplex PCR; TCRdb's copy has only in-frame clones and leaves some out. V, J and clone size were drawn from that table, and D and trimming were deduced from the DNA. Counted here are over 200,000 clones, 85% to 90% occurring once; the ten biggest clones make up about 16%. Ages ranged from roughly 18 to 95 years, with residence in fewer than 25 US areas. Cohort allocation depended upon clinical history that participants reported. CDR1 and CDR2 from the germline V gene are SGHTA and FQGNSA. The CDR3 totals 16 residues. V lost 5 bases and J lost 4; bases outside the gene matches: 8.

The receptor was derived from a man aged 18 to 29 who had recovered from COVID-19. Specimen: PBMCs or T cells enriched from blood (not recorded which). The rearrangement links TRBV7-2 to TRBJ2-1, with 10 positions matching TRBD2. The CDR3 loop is CASSPIAGGLYNEQFF. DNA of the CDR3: TGTGCCAGCAGCCCGATAGCGGGGGGATTATACAATGAGCAGTTCTTC.